The 27 T cell receptor beta chains listed next were all sequenced from one sample in a study. TCRdb analysed the RT-PCR reads with MiXCR anew, one entry per CDR3 protein. The top ten hold about 3.6% of the sample, which has around 700,000 distinct CDR3 sequences, approximately 15% seen once. Material for sequencing was memory CD4+ T cells from blood. These receptors were obtained from a female donor in good health, serving as a healthy control.

This clonotype was detected only a few times. The chain couples TRBV20-1 to TRBJ2-7, with a tentative D call TRBD2 (7 bases). V was shortened by 1 base and J by 6 bases, with 19 bases between the two germline ends. CDR1 is DFQATT and CDR2 is SNEGSKA in the germline V gene (reference sequence). The CDR3 sequence is 15 residues long. CDR3 in amino acids: CSARVGGGLTREQYF. In nucleotides, the CDR3 is TGCAGTGCTAGAGTAGGGGGGGGATTAACTCGCGAGCAGTACTTC.

This clonotype turned up a few times. The V and J genes are TRBV7-8 and TRBJ2-7, with TRBD2 matching 8 bases. V lost 1 base, J lost 12 bases, and 11 bases stayed unmatched. The CDR3 has 14 amino acids. Germline values: CDR1 SGHVS, CDR2 FQNEAQ. The CDR3 coding sequence is TGTGCCAGCAGCTTAGTAGCGGGAACCGCTACGGGGTACTTC. This encodes CASSLVAGTATGYF.

This clonotype was picked up many times. The V and J genes are TRBV6-2 or TRBV6-3 and TRBJ2-1, with 10 bases identical to TRBD2. Germline lookup yields CDR1 MNHEY and CDR2 SVGEGT. This CDR3 has 15 amino acids. Trimming took 2 bases from V and 8 from J; bases not matched to a gene: 6. Written as DNA, the CDR3 is TGTGCCAGCAGTTACCTAGCGGGAGATTTCGATGAGCAGTTCTTC. Protein product: CASSYLAGDFDEQFF.

In its sample, this clonotype was seen a few times. V is TRBV11-1 and J is TRBJ2-7, with 9 bases identical to TRBD1. Germline trimming cut 6 bases from V and 5 bases from J; bases unmatched to any gene: 11. Germline V gives CDR1 SGHAT, CDR2 FQDESV (reference sequence). The length of the CDR3 is 15 residues. CDR3 amino acids: CASSTYGTGRDEQYF. CDR3 in DNA: TGTGCCAGCAGTACCTATGGGACAGGGCGCGACGAGCAGTACTTC. Filled out from reference TRBV11-1 and TRBJ2-7, the complete variable domain reads EAEVAQSPRYKITEKSQAVAFWCDPISGHATLYWYRQILGQGPELLVQFQDESVVDDSQLPKDRFSAERLKGVDSTLKIQPAELGDSAMYLCASSTYGTGRDEQYFGPGTRLTVT.

V is TRBV7-8 and J is TRBJ1-1; D gene ambiguous. CDR3 length: 14 amino acids. The ends were cut back, 7 bases at V and 4 bases at J, with 16 bases in the middle. Germline V gene data show CDR1 as SGHVS and CDR2 as FQNEAQ. The CDR3 DNA reads as TGTGCCAGCACGGGAGAGGGCAGGTCCACTGAAGCTTTCTTT. As protein: CASTGEGRSTEAFF.

The V gene is TRBV18, the J gene TRBJ2-1; D possibly corresponds to TRBD2 (6 bases). The CDR3 has 12 amino acids. The ends were cut back, 4 bases at V and 7 bases at J, with 8 bases in the middle. Germline V lookup: CDR1 KGHSH, CDR2 LQKENI. CDR3: CASSRTINEQFF. CDR3 in DNA: TGTGCCAGCTCACGGACTATAAATGAGCAGTTCTTC.

Concerning this clonotype: This may be a read error: a much more frequent sequence differs by one nucleotide. V is TRBV20-1 and J is TRBJ2-7; D call uncertain. The CDR3 totals 14 residues. Per germline, CDR1 DFQATT and CDR2 SNEGSKA (reference sequence). The V gene lost 4 bases and the J gene lost 3 bases, with 16 bases spanning the gap. In nucleotides, the CDR3 is TGCAGTGCTAAGACCATACTGAAAAACTACGAGCAGTACTTC. The encoded protein is CSAKTILKNYEQYF.

The chain employs TRBV11-3 and TRBJ2-1; TRBD2 matches at 8 bases. Germline values: CDR1 SGHNT, CDR2 YENEEA. The CDR3 covers 16 residues. J gave up 10 bases and V 4 bases, and 15 bases lay outside the gene matches. The CDR3 is CASSSQPGLVGGEQFF. The CDR3 region has the DNA TGTGCCAGCAGCTCACAACCGGGACTAGTGGGGGGGGAGCAGTTCTTC.

This chain joins TRBV9 and TRBJ2-5; the match to TRBD1 covers 10 bases. The germline CDR1 and CDR2 sequences are SGDLS and YYNGEE. Trimming took 0 bases from V and 5 from J; bases not matched to a gene: 4. The CDR3 is 15 amino acids. CDR3 in DNA: TGTGCCAGCAGCGTAGTGGGGACAGGGGTTGAGACCCAGTACTTC. Its protein is CASSVVGTGVETQYF.

This clonotype was counted many times. This chain links TRBV7-9 with TRBJ2-7, with D maybe TRBD1 (5 bases). Germline V CDR1 and CDR2: SEHNR, FQNEAQ (reference sequence). The CDR3 contains 15 residues. Trimming removed 5 bases from V and 0 bases from J, with 14 bases in between. The CDR3 DNA follows: TGTGCCAGCAGCCGCAGGGAAGGCGCCTCCTACGAGCAGTACTTC. This sequence encodes CASSRREGASYEQYF.

This clonotype occurred a few times. This chain uses TRBV28 with TRBJ1-5; D possibly corresponds to TRBD1 (5 bases). This CDR3 has 17 amino acids. Germline CDR1 is MDHEN and CDR2 is SYDVKM. The germline V and J ends were trimmed by 6 bases and 1 base, with 19 bases remaining between them. CDR3 coding DNA: TGTGCCAGCAGCACACTTGGGGGGGGAAGGAGCAATCAGCCCCAGCATTTT. Protein product: CASSTLGGGRSNQPQHF.

The chain combines TRBV10-3 with TRBJ2-3; D unclear. Trimming took 4 bases from V and 4 from J, leaving 15 bases between them. Looked up from germline, CDR1 is ENHRY and CDR2 is SYGVKD. This CDR3 contains 15 residues. The CDR3 DNA reads as TGTGCCATCAGTGGGCCGGATCGCGTTTCAGATACGCAGTATTTT. It codes for CAISGPDRVSDTQYF.

The table lists this clonotype with a few counts. The rearrangement uses TRBV11-3 and TRBJ2-3; D call uncertain. Trimming removed 4 bases from V and 2 bases from J, with 10 bases in between. Germline V gives CDR1 SGHNT, CDR2 YENEEA. The CDR3 length is 14 residues. This CDR3 is CASSSGPYTDTQYF. The CDR3 region has the DNA TGTGCCAGCAGCTCGGGCCCGTACACAGATACGCAGTATTTT.

The chain employs TRBV4-1 and TRBJ1-4; a weak D match, TRBD1 (6 bases). The V and J ends lost 0 bases and 0 bases respectively, with 11 bases between them. The CDR3 is 17 residues long. CDR1 is MGHRA, CDR2 YSYEKL, per germline. The CDR3 spells CASSQDTGSATNEKLFF. The CDR3 DNA reads as TGCGCCAGCAGCCAAGATACAGGGTCCGCAACTAATGAAAAACTGTTTTTT.

CDR3 bases: TGCGCCAGCAGCCACGGGCCTGACAGGGCGAGTGAAGCTTTCTTT. Its translation: CASSHGPDRASEAFF. The genes are TRBV5-1 and TRBJ1-1; TRBD1 aligns across 7 bases. Looked up from germline, CDR1 is SGHRS and CDR2 is YFSETQ. The J segment lost 7 bases and the V segment lost 4 bases, leaving 13 bases of the junction unmatched. The CDR3 loop spans 15 amino acids.

This clonotype showed up just a few times. The gene calls are TRBV24-1 and TRBJ2-2, with D unresolved. Germline V lookup: CDR1 KGHDR, CDR2 SFDVKD. V shed 3 bases and J shed 4 bases, with 14 bases lying between them. The CDR3 sequence is 16 residues long. Here the CDR3 reads CATSDQPTWVTGELFF. CDR3 in DNA: TGTGCCACCAGTGATCAACCCACGTGGGTCACCGGGGAGCTGTTTTTT.

This clonotype has more than one count but fewer than ten. This chain connects TRBV6-5 to TRBJ1-6, with D unclear. Germline-derived CDR1 and CDR2 are MNHEY and SVGAGI. The CDR3 sequence is 14 residues long. Trimming took 8 bases from V and 7 from J, leaving 15 bases between them. The CDR3, as DNA: TGTGCCAGCGGGGAGAGGGTTGGGAATTCACCCCTCCACTTT. Amino acids: CASGERVGNSPLHF.

This clonotype was seen a handful of times. The chain is built from TRBV4-1 and TRBJ1-6; 9 bases line up with TRBD1. V lost 3 bases, J lost 2 bases, and 14 bases stayed unmatched. CDR3 length: 20 amino acids. From germline, CDR1 is MGHRA and CDR2 YSYEKL. The CDR3 reads CASSHPGLGQGRTYNSPLHF. CDR3 nucleotides: TGCGCCAGCAGCCACCCGGGGCTTGGACAGGGGAGGACCTATAATTCACCCCTCCACTTT.

The chain recombines TRBV12-3 or TRBV12-4 with TRBJ2-5; 11 positions agree with TRBD2. Unmatched junction bases numbered 9, after V lost 4 bases and J lost 2 bases. This CDR3 region has 17 residues. The CDR3 nucleotides are TGTGCCAGCAGTTCCGGGGCTAGCGGGGGGTCACAAGAGACCCAGTACTTC. Protein product: CASSSGASGGSQETQYF.

The gene calls are TRBV20-1 and TRBJ2-7; D remains unclear. CDR3 length: 12 amino acids. Per the germline V gene, CDR1 is DFQATT and CDR2 is SNEGSKA (reference sequence). Trimming pared 0 bases from V and 5 bases from J, leaving 8 bases between. This chain's CDR3 is CSARDQLDEQYF. The CDR3 DNA sequence: TGCAGTGCTAGAGACCAGTTGGACGAGCAGTACTTC.

This clonotype was counted ten times or more. The gene calls are TRBV12-3 or TRBV12-4 and TRBJ2-7; no definite D call. Trimming pared 6 bases from V and 2 bases from J, leaving 11 bases between. This CDR3 region has 13 residues. CDR3 in amino acids: CASRMLGTYEQYF. The DNA for the CDR3 is TGTGCCAGCAGGATGCTAGGGACCTACGAGCAGTACTTC.

The rearrangement links TRBV12-3 or TRBV12-4 to TRBJ2-7; 15 positions match TRBD2. With V trimmed by 6 bases and J by 4 bases, 7 bases remained unmatched. The CDR3 covers 16 residues. The CDR3 coding sequence is TGTGCCAGCAGCTCCTGGACTAGCGGGAGGGAATACGAGCAGTACTTC. It encodes CASSSWTSGREYEQYF.

CDR3: CSARDPTSSSYNEQFF. DNA for the CDR3: TGCAGTGCTAGAGACCCGACTAGCAGCTCCTACAATGAGCAGTTCTTC. The genes are TRBV20-1 and TRBJ2-1; TRBD2 aligns across 7 bases. In germline, CDR1 is DFQATT, CDR2 SNEGSKA (reference sequence). V was pared by 0 bases and J by 0 bases, with 5 bases of the junction left unmatched. The CDR3 is made up of 16 amino acids.

Many counts were recorded for this clonotype. The chain uses TRBV5-5 and TRBJ1-1; a possible D gene is TRBD1 (6 bases). Germline V gives CDR1 SGHKS, CDR2 YYEKEE (reference sequence). Trimming removed 3 bases from V and 8 bases from J, with 20 bases in between. This CDR3 is 15 amino acids long. CDR3 residues: CASSSREWLGTEAFF. The CDR3 region has the DNA TGTGCCAGCAGCTCGCGGGAGTGGTTAGGGACAGAAGCTTTCTTT.

V is TRBV7-8 and J is TRBJ2-1, with 9 bases lining up with TRBD1. CDR3 length: 15 amino acids. V dropped 3 bases and J dropped 6; count of bases not matched to a gene: 6. Germline V gives CDR1 SGHVS, CDR2 FQNEAQ. The CDR3 is CASSLGQGWINEQFF. CDR3 DNA: TGTGCCAGCAGCTTGGGACAGGGCTGGATCAATGAGCAGTTCTTC.

In its sample, this clonotype was seen a few times. This rearrangement joins TRBV27 to TRBJ2-3; D is tentatively TRBD1 or TRBD2 (7 bases each). This CDR3 is 17 amino acids long. V lost 3 bases and J 2 bases, leaving 18 bases between the germline ends. CDR1 is MNHEY and CDR2 is SMNVEV in the germline V gene (reference sequence). In DNA form, the CDR3 reads TGTGCCAGCAGTTTTTGGCGGGGAGGGGGCTTCACAGATACGCAGTATTTT. Encoded protein: CASSFWRGGGFTDTQYF.

The chain uses TRBV3-1 and TRBJ1-1, with a possible D match to TRBD1 (5 bases). V gave up 1 base and J gave up 6 bases, with 9 bases separating them. Germline V CDR1 and CDR2: LGHDT, YNNKEL (reference sequence). The CDR3 length is 13 residues. CDR3 nucleotide sequence: TGTGCCAGCAGCCAAGTGGAAGGGGCTGAAGCTTTCTTT. Its protein product is CASSQVEGAEAFF.